This TCR beta chain is from a study of blood T cell repertoires in COVID-19. Authors' data handling: Estimation of nucleated cell counts was performed using reference gene primer amplification. Sequenced by immunoSEQ multiplex PCR; TCRdb stores in-frame clones only, minus some. That table furnishes V, J and clone size, whereas the DNA furnished D and trimming. The sample contains fewer than 55,000 clones, 68% of which appear only once. The TCR comes from a woman between 70 and 85 years old with acute or convalescent COVID-19. Sequenced sample: peripheral blood.

CDR3 nucleotides: TGTGCCAGTAGTAGGACTGATCAGCCCCAGCATTTT. This codes for CASSRTDQPQHF. This rearrangement joins TRBV19 to TRBJ1-5; D ambiguous. Trimming stripped 4 bases from V and 5 bases from J, with 6 bases between. The length of the CDR3 is 12 residues. The germline CDR1 and CDR2 sequences are LNHDA and SQIVND (reference sequence). Drawing the rest from reference TRBV19 and TRBJ1-5, the complete variable domain is DGGITQSPKYLFRKEGQNVTLSCEQNLNHDAMYWYRQDPGQGLRLIYYSQIVNDFQKGDIAEGYSVSREKKESFPLTVTSAQKNPTAFYLCASSRTDQPQHFGDGTRLSIL.